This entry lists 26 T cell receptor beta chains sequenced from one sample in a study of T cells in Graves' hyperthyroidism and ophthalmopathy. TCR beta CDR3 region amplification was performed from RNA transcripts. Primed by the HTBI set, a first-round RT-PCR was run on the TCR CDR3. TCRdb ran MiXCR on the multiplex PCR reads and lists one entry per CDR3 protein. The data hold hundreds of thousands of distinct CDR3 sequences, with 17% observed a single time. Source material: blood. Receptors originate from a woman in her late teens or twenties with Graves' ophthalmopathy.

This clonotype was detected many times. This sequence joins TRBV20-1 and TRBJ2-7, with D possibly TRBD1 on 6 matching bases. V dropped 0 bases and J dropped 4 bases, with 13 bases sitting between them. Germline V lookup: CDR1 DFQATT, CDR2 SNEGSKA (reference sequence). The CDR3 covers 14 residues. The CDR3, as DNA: TGCAGTGCTAGAGATGTACAGGGTGGGTACGAGCAGTACTTC. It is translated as CSARDVQGGYEQYF.

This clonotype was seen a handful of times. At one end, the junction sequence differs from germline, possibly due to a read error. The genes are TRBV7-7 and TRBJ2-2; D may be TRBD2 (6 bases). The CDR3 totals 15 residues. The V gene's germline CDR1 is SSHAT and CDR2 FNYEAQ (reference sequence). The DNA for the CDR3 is TGTGCTAGCAGCCCCGGGAGTCTAGCTTACGGGGAGCTGTTTTTT. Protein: CASSPGSLAYGELFF.

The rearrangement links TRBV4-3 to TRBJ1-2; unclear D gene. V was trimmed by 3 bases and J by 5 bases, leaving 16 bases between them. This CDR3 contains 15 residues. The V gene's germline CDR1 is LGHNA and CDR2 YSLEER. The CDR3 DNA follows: TGCGCCAGCAGCCAGAACCGGGCTAGCCCTTATGGCTACACCTTC. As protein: CASSQNRASPYGYTF.

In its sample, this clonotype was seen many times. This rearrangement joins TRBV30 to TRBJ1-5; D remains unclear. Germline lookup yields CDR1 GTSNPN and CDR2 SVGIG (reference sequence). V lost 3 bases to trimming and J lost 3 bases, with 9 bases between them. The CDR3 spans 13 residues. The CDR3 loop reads CAWRSRTNQPQHF. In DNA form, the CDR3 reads TGTGCCTGGAGAAGTCGGACCAATCAGCCCCAGCATTTT.

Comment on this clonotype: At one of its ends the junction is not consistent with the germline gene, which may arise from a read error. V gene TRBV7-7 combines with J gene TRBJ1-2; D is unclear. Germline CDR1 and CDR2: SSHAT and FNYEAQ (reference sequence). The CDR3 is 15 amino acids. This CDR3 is CASSLAFPGNYGYTF. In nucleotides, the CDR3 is TGTGCTAGCAGCTTAGCGTTTCCGGGTAACTATGGCTACACCTTC.

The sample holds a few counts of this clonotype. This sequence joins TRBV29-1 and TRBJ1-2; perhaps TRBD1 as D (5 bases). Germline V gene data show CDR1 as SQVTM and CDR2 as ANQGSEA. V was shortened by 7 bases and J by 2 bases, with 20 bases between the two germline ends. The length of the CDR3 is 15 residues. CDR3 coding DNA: TGCAGCGCCGGGGCGGGCAGCGCGACAAACTATGGCTACACCTTC. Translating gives CSAGAGSATNYGYTF.

CDR3 residues: CASSQERADSYEQYF. The CDR3 DNA sequence: TGTGCCAGCAGCCAAGAACGGGCGGATTCCTACGAGCAGTACTTC. The J gene is TRBJ2-7, the V gene TRBV5-8; D unclear. This CDR3 has 15 amino acids. V lost 4 bases and J 1 base, leaving 15 bases between the germline ends. Per the germline V gene, CDR1 is SGHTS and CDR2 is YDEGEE.

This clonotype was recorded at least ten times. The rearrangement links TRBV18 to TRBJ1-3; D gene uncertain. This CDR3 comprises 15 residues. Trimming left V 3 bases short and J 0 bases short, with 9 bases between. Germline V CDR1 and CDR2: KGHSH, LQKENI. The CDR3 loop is CASSPRPGSGNTIYF. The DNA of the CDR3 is TGTGCCAGCTCACCTCGCCCAGGCTCTGGAAACACCATATATTTT.

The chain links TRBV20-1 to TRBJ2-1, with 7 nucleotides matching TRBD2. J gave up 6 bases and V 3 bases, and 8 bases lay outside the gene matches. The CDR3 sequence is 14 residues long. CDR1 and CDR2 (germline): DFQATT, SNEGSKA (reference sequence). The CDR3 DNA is TGCAGTGCTAGTGCAGGGAGGGAATCCAATGAGCAGTTCTTC. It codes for CSASAGRESNEQFF.

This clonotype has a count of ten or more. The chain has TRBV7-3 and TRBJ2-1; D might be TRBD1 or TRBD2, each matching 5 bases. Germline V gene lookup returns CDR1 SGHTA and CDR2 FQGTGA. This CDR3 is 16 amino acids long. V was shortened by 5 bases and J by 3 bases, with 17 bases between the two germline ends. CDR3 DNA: TGTGCCAGCAGCCCCTTCGCCGGGACCAACTACAATGAGCAGTTCTTC. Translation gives CASSPFAGTNYNEQFF.

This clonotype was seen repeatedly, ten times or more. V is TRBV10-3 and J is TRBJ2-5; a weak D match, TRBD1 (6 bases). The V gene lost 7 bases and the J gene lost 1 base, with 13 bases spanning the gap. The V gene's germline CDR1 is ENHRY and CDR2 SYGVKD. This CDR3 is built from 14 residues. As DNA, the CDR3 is TGTGCCATCAACCAGGGGAGAGGCCAAGAGACCCAGTACTTC. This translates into CAINQGRGQETQYF.

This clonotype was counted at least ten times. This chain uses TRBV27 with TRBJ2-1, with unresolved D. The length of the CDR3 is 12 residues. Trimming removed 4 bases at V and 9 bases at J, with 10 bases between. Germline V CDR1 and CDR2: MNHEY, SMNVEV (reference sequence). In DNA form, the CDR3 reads TGTGCCAGCAGTTCGACATTTCCTGAGCAGTTCTTC. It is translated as CASSSTFPEQFF.

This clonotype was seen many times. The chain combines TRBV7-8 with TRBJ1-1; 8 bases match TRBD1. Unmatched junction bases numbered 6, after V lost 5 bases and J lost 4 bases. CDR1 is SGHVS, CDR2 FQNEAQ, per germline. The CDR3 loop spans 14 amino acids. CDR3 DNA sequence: TGTGCCAGCAGCATGACAGGGGTACTCACTGAAGCTTTCTTT. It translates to CASSMTGVLTEAFF.

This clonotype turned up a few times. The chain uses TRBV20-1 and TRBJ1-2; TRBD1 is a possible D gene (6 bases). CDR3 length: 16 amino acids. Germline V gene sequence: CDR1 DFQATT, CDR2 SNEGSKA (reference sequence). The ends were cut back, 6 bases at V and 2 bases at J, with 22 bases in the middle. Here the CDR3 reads CSAGRQATLLNYGYTF. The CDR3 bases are TGCAGTGCGGGCAGACAGGCAACCCTTCTCAACTATGGCTACACCTTC.

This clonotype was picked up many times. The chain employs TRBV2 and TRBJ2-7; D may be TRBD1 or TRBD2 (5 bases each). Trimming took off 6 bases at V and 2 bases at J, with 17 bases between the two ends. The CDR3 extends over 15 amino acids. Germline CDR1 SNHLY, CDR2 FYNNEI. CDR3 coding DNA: TGTGCCAGCAGACACACCCGGGACGGTACCTACGAGCAGTACTTC. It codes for CASRHTRDGTYEQYF.

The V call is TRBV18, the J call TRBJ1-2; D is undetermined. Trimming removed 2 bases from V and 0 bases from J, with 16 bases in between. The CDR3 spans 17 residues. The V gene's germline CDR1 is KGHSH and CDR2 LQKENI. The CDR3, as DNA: TGTGCCAGCTCACCAACCTCCAGTCAAGAGTCTAACTATGGCTACACCTTC. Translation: CASSPTSSQESNYGYTF.

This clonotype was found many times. CDR3: CSARDLGGKNTGELFF. The CDR3 nucleotides read TGCAGTGCTAGAGACCTTGGAGGAAAGAACACCGGGGAGCTGTTTTTT. The J gene is TRBJ2-2, the V gene TRBV20-1; D might be TRBD2 (5 bases). CDR1 is DFQATT, CDR2 SNEGSKA, per germline (reference sequence). V dropped 0 bases and J dropped 1 base, with 12 bases sitting between them. The CDR3 totals 16 residues.

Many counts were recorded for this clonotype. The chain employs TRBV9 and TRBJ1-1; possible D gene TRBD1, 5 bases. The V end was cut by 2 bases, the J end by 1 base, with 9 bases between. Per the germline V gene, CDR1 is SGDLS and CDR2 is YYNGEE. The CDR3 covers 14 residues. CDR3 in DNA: TGTGCCAGCAGCGTGGGGGTACAGAACACTGAAGCTTTCTTT. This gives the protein CASSVGVQNTEAFF.

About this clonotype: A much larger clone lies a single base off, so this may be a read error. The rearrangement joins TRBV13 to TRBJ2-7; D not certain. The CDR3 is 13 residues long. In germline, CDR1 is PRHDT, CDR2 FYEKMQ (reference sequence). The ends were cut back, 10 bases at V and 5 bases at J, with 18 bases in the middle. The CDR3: CAISEYGANEQYF. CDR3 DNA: TGTGCCATCAGTGAATACGGCGCAAACGAGCAGTACTTC. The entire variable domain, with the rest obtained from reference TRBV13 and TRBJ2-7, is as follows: AAGVIQSPRHLIKEKRETATLKCYPIPRHDTVYWYQQGPGQDPQFLISFYEKMQSDKGSIPDRFSAQQFSDYHSELNMSSLELGDSALYFCAISEYGANEQYFGPGTRLTVT.

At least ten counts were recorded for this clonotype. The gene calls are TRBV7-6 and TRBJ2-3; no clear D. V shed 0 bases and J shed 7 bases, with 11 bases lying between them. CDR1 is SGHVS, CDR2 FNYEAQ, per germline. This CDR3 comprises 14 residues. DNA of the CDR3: TGTGCCAGCAGCTTAGCACCCGAGACGCATACGCAGTATTTT. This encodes CASSLAPETHTQYF.

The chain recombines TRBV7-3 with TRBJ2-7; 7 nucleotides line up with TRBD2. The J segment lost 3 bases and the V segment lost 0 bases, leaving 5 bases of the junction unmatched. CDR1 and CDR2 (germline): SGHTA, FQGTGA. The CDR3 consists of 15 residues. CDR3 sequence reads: CASSLTGGGLYEQYF. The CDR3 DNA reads TGTGCCAGCAGCTTAACTGGCGGGGGTCTCTACGAGCAGTACTTC.

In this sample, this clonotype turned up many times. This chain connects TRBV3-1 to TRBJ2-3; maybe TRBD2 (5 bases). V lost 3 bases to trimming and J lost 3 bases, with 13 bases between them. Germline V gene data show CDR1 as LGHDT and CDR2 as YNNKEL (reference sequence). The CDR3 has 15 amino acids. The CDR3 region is CASSHSPVATDTQYF. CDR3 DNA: TGTGCCAGCAGCCACTCCCCTGTAGCGACAGATACGCAGTATTTT.

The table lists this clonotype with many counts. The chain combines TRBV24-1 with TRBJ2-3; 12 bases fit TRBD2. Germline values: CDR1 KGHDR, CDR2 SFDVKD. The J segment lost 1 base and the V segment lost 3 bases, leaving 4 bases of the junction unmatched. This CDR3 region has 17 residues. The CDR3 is CATSDGRLAGGTDTQYF. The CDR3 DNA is TGTGCCACCAGTGATGGGAGACTAGCGGGAGGCACAGATACGCAGTATTTT.

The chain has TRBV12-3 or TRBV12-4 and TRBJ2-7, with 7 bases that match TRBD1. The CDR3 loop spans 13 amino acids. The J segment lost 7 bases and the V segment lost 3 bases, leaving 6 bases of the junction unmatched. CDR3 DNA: TGTGCCAGCAGTTTGTTCAGGACAGGAGAGCAGTACTTC. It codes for CASSLFRTGEQYF.

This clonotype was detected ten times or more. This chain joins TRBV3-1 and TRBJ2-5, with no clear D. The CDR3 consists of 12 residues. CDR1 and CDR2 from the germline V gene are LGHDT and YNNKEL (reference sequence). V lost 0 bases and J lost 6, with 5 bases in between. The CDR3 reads CASSQEGQTQYF. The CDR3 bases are TGTGCCAGCAGCCAAGAAGGGCAGACCCAGTACTTC.

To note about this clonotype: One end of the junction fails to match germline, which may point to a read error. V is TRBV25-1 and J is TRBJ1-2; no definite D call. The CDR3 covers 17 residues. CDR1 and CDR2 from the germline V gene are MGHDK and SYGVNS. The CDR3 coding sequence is TGTGCCAGCAGTGGTTCCGTTACGAATCCTTATAACTGTGGCTACACCTTC. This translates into CASSGSVTNPYNCGYTF.